The clone carrying this TCR beta chain occurred many times. What it binds is not known. The data were obtained in a study of Graves' ophthalmopathy and Graves' hyperthyroidism. Overall study: Upon initial diagnosis and before any treatment, peripheral blood was collected. Overall study results and limits: Clonotypes were expanded in thyroid at above 0.001 frequency, and most also appeared in blood.

CDR3 regions of TCR beta were amplified from RNA transcripts. Investigators did first-round RT-PCR with HTBI primers, then second-round multiplex PCR. Using its own MiXCR run on the multiplex PCR reads, TCRdb lists one record per CDR3 protein. The sample records 210,000 or so distinct CDR3 sequences, around 28% being singletons. In donors with ophthalmopathy, activity was moderate-to-severe, with CAS ≥3, NOSPECS ≥4 and duration under 3 months. The CDR3 consists of 15 residues. Germline loops: CDR1 MNHEY, CDR2 SMNVEV (reference sequence). V was clipped by 5 bases and J by 7 bases, with 21 bases between them.

This clonotype originated in a man aged 50 to 60 with Graves' ophthalmopathy. This chain connects TRBV27 to TRBJ2-7; D is uncertain. Sequencing was carried out using peripheral blood. CDR3 loop: CASSPHYPATREQYF. The CDR3 DNA reads TGTGCCAGCAGTCCCCATTATCCGGCTACGAGGGAGCAGTACTTC.